The clone carrying this TCR beta chain appeared once. Its antigen is undetermined. For unsorted PBMC, 300 ng DNA per replicate equaled tens of thousands of T cell genomes. Sequencing was performed on unsorted PBMC DNA using ten immunoSEQ deep assay plates. Generated by immunoSEQ multiplex PCR, the TCRdb table keeps only in-frame clones and is missing some. The repertoire includes 450,000 to 500,000 clones, 65% to 80% of them detected once, and more than 10% sits in the top ten. Per the germline V gene, CDR1 is MNHEY and CDR2 is SVGAGI. Trimming pared 5 bases from V and 4 bases from J, leaving 8 bases between. CDR3 length: 13 residues. This sample was taken from a study of shared clonotypes between healthy human individuals. Study details: In total, the donors were a couple of women and a few men aged 18 to 49. Whole-study findings and limits: Sampling involved blood alone; tissue repertoires likely differ.

The sequencing input was PBMCs. This TCR derives from a woman aged 35 to 49 in good health. Some clones in this sample may be carry-over from other donors' samples. The V call is TRBV6-5, the J call TRBJ2-2; tentative D call: TRBD1 (5 bases). The CDR3 DNA follows: TGTGCCAGCAGTCGTCAGGGCACCGGGGAGCTGTTTTTT. This codes for CASSRQGTGELFF.